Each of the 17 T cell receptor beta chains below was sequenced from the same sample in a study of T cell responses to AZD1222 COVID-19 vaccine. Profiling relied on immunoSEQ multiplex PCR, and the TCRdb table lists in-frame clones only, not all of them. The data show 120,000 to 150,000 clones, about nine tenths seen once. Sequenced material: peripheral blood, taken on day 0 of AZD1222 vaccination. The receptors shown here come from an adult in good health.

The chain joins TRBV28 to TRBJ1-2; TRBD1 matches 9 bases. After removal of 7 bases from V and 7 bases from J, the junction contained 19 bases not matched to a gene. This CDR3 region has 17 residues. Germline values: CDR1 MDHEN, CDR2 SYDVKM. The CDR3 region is CASTSPGQGFVLGGYTF. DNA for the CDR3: TGTGCCAGCACCTCCCCGGGACAGGGATTTGTTCTGGGTGGCTACACCTTC.

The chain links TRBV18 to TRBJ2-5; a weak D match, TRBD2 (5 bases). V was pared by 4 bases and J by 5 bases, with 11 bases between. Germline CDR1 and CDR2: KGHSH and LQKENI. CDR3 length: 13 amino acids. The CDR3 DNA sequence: TGTGCCAGCTCACTCGGGGTGTTGGAGACCCAGTACTTC. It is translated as CASSLGVLETQYF.

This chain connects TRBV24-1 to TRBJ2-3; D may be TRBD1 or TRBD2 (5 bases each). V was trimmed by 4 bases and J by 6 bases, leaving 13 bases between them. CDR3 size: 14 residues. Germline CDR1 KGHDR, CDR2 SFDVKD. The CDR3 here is CATSDRTWGDTQYF. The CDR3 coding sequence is TGTGCCACCAGTGACCGGACCTGGGGGGATACGCAGTATTTT.

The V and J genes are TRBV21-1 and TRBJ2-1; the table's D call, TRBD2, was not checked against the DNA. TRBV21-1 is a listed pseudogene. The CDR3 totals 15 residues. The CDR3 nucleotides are TGTGCCAGCAGGGAACTAGCGGGGAGCTACAATGAGCAGTTCTTC. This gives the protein CASRELAGSYNEQFF.

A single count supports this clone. The CDR3 reads CASSWSRALGYTF. The DNA of the CDR3 is TGTGCCAGCAGTTGGTCGAGGGCCCTTGGCTACACCTTC. V usage is TRBV12-3 or TRBV12-4 and J usage is TRBJ1-2, with D unresolved. The CDR3 totals 13 residues. V dropped 4 bases and J dropped 7 bases, with 13 bases sitting between them.

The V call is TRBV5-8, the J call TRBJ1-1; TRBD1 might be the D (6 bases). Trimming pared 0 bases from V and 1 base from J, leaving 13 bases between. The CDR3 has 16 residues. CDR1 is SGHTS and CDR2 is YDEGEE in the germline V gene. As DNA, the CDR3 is TGTGCCAGCAGCTTGGACAGGGCGAGAAGGAACACTGAAGCTTTCTTT. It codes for CASSLDRARRNTEAFF.

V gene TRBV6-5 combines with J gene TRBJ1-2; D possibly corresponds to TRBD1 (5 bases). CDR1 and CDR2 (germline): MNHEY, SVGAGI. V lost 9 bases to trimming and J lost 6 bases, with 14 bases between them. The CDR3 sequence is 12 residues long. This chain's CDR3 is CASQGVADGYTF. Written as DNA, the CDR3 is TGTGCCAGTCAGGGAGTCGCTGATGGCTACACCTTC.

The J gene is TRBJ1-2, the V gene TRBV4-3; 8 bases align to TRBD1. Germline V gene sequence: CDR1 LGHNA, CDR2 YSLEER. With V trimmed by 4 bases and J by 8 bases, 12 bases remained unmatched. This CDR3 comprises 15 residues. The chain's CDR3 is CASSRIDRGGGGYTF. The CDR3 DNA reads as TGCGCCAGCAGCCGGATAGACAGGGGTGGAGGGGGCTACACCTTC.

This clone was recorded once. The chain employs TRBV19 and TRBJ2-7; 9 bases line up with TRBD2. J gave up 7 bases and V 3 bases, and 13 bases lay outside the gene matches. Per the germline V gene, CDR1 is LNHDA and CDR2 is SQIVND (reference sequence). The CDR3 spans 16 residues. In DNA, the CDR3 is TGTGCCAGTAGTATGACTAGCGGATACATCTCTAGAGAGCAGTACTTC. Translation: CASSMTSGYISREQYF.

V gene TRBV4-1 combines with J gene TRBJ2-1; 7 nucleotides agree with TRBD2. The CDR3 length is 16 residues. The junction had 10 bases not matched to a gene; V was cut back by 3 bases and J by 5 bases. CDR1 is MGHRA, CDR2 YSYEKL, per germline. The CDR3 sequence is CASSHGGSLIHNEQFF. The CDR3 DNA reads TGCGCCAGCAGCCACGGGGGGAGCCTGATTCACAATGAGCAGTTCTTC.

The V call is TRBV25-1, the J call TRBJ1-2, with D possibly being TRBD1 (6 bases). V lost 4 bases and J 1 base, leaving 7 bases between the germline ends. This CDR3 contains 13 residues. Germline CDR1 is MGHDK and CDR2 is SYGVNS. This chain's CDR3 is CASSGTVNYGYTF. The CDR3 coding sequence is TGTGCCAGCAGTGGGACAGTTAACTATGGCTACACCTTC.

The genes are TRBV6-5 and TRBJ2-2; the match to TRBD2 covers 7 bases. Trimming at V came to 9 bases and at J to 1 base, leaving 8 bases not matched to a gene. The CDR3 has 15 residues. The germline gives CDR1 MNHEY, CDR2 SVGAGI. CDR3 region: CASVQREGNTGELFF. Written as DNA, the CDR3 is TGTGCCAGTGTGCAGAGGGAGGGGAACACCGGGGAGCTGTTTTTT.

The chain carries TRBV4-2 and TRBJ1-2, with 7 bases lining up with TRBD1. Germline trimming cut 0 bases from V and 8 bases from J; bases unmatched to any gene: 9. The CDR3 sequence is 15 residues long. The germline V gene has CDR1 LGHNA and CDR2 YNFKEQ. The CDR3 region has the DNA TGTGCCAGCAGCCAAGAAGATGGGGACAGACGGGGCTACACCTTC. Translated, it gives CASSQEDGDRRGYTF.

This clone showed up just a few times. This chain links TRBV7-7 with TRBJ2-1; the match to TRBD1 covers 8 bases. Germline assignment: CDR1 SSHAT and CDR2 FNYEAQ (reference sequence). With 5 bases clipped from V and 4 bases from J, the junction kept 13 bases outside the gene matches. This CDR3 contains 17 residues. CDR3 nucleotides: TGTGCCAGCAGCCCCCGGGTAGACAGGGGAGGATACAATGAGCAGTTCTTC. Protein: CASSPRVDRGGYNEQFF.

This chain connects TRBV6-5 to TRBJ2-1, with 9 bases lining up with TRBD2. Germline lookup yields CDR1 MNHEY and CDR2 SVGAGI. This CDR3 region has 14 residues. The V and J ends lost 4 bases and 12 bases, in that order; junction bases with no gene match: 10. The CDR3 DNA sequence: TGTGCCAGCAGTTCAGCTAGCGGGGTACAAATGCAGTTCTTC. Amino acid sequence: CASSSASGVQMQFF.

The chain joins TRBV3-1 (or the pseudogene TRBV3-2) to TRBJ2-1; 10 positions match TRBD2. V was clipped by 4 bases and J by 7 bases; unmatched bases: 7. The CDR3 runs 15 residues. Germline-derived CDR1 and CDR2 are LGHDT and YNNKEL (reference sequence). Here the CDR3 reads CASSRQRGGRNEQFF. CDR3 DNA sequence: TGTGCCAGCAGCCGTCAGCGGGGGGGCCGGAATGAGCAGTTCTTC.

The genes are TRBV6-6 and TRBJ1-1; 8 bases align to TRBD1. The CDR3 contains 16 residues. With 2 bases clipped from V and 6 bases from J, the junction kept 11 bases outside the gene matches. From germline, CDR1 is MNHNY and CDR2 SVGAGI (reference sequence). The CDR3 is CASSYAESRGLSEAFF. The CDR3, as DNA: TGTGCCAGCAGTTACGCGGAGAGCAGGGGGCTTTCTGAAGCTTTCTTT.